These 14 T cell receptor beta chains were all obtained from the same sample, sequenced in a study of identical twins. MiXCR, applied by TCRdb to the 5' RACE reads, yields one record per CDR3 protein. This sample has about 890,000 distinct CDR3 sequences; more than 9% occur once, and the top ten carry 1.5% to 2%. These same data were also listed under a study on yellow fever vaccine responses in identical twins.

Material: PBMCs. These TCRs come from a woman between 18 and 30 years old in good health.

The chain joins TRBV29-1 to TRBJ1-1, with D possibly TRBD1 on 5 matching bases. Germline CDR1 SQVTM, CDR2 ANQGSEA. The V and J ends lost 2 bases and 6 bases respectively, with 13 bases between them. The CDR3 extends over 13 amino acids. The CDR3, as DNA: TGCAGCGTTGAACGGGGCCTCGCATCTGAAGCTTTCTTT. Translating gives CSVERGLASEAFF.

This clonotype has more than one count but fewer than ten. The DNA of the CDR3 is TGTGCCAGCAGTCTAACGGGACATAGCGATGAGCAGTTCTTC. Its protein product is CASSLTGHSDEQFF. The V gene is TRBV12-3 or TRBV12-4, the J gene TRBJ2-1; possibly TRBD1 for D (6 bases). This CDR3 contains 14 residues. V was cut by 5 bases and J by 8 bases, with 16 bases left in between.

The table lists this clonotype with a few counts. V gene TRBV10-3 combines with J gene TRBJ2-7; D might be TRBD2 (5 bases). The CDR3 contains 12 residues. Trimming cost V 0 bases and J 8 bases, with 8 bases left between them. Germline-derived CDR1 and CDR2 are ENHRY and SYGVKD. CDR3 in amino acids: CAISESERQQYF. The CDR3 DNA reads TGTGCCATCAGTGAGTCAGAGCGGCAGCAGTACTTC.

J is TRBJ2-1 and V is TRBV6-2 or TRBV6-3; possible D gene TRBD2, 6 bases. The CDR3 consists of 14 residues. Germline CDR1 is MNHEY and CDR2 is SVGEGT. The V end lost 5 bases, the J end lost 4 bases, and 12 bases lay between the germline ends. The CDR3 sequence is CASSRASAYNEQFF. CDR3 DNA: TGTGCCAGCAGTAGGGCTAGCGCTTACAATGAGCAGTTCTTC.

A few counts support this clonotype. The genes are TRBV5-1 and TRBJ1-2, with TRBD1 as a possible D gene (6 bases). Germline values: CDR1 SGHRS, CDR2 YFSETQ. V lost 4 bases to trimming and J lost 4 bases, with 14 bases between them. The length of the CDR3 is 14 residues. The CDR3 sequence: CASSPDRMTYGYTF. The CDR3 DNA follows: TGCGCCAGCAGCCCCGACAGGATGACCTATGGCTACACCTTC.

V is TRBV20-1 and J is TRBJ2-7, with D perhaps being TRBD1 or TRBD2 (5 bases each). The CDR3 covers 11 residues. The germline gives CDR1 DFQATT, CDR2 SNEGSKA (reference sequence). V lost 6 bases and J 5 bases, leaving 11 bases between the germline ends. CDR3: CSAGVLDEQYV. CDR3 DNA: TGCAGTGCGGGGGTATTGGACGAGCAGTACGTC.

This clonotype was picked up many times. This chain joins TRBV7-9 and TRBJ2-1; unclear D gene. This CDR3 contains 12 residues. Looked up from germline, CDR1 is SEHNR and CDR2 is FQNEAQ (reference sequence). V was clipped by 1 base and J by 10 bases, with 8 bases between them. CDR3 residues: CASSLGPTEQFF. CDR3 bases: TGTGCCAGCAGCTTAGGTCCGACAGAGCAGTTCTTC.

On this clonotype itself: This may be a read error, as it is one base from a much larger clone. The CDR3 coding sequence is TGCGCCAGCAGCCAAGATTGGACAGGGTACAATGAGCAGTTCTTC. Translated: CASSQDWTGYNEQFF. The chain carries TRBV4-1 and TRBJ2-1, with 8 bases that match TRBD1. V dropped 0 bases and J dropped 4; count of bases not matched to a gene: 2. This CDR3 is built from 15 residues. CDR1 is MGHRA and CDR2 is YSYEKL in the germline V gene.

The sample holds many counts of this clonotype. The chain combines TRBV7-9 with TRBJ1-2; D might be TRBD1 (6 bases). CDR3 length: 13 amino acids. V was shortened by 2 bases and J by 6 bases, with 10 bases between the two germline ends. Germline V gene data show CDR1 as SEHNR and CDR2 as FQNEAQ (reference sequence). The CDR3 sequence is CASSLMGQDGYTF. The CDR3, as DNA: TGTGCCAGCAGCTTAATGGGACAAGATGGCTACACCTTC.

The chain links TRBV3-1 to TRBJ1-1; no clear D gene. Looked up from germline, CDR1 is LGHDT and CDR2 is YNNKEL (reference sequence). CDR3 size: 13 residues. Trimming stripped 4 bases from V and 10 bases from J, with 16 bases between. CDR3 residues: CASSPTSKGRAFF. The CDR3 DNA sequence: TGTGCCAGCAGCCCAACGTCGAAAGGGAGAGCTTTCTTT.

The chain carries TRBV20-1 and TRBJ2-7; 7 bases map to TRBD2. The CDR3 runs 13 residues. Germline V gene sequence: CDR1 DFQATT, CDR2 SNEGSKA (reference sequence). V shed 3 bases, J shed 1 base, and the junction held 3 bases outside the gene matches. The DNA of the CDR3 is TGCAGTGCTAGGGGACTAACTTCCTACGAGCAGTACGTC. This codes for CSARGLTSYEQYV.

This clonotype was seen only a few times. V usage is TRBV20-1 and J usage is TRBJ2-1; the match to TRBD2 covers 10 bases. The CDR3 runs 17 residues. J was trimmed by 3 bases and V by 1 base; bases with no gene match: 9. CDR1 is DFQATT, CDR2 SNEGSKA, per germline (reference sequence). The CDR3 DNA sequence: TGCAGTGCTAGAGGTGCTAGCGGGGGCGACCTCTACAATGAGCAGTTCTTC. This codes for CSARGASGGDLYNEQFF.

This clonotype was observed a handful of times. The chain employs TRBV28 and TRBJ2-7; weak D call: TRBD1 (6 bases). Germline assignment: CDR1 MDHEN and CDR2 SYDVKM. The CDR3 contains 12 residues. The germline V and J ends were trimmed by 6 bases and 5 bases, with 11 bases remaining between them. The DNA for the CDR3 is TGTGCCAGCAGGCTCAACAGGGACGAGCAGTACTTC. It codes for CASRLNRDEQYF.

This clonotype was seen at least ten times. This sequence joins TRBV29-1 and TRBJ2-7, with D unclear. Germline CDR1 SQVTM, CDR2 ANQGSEA. Trimming left V 2 bases short and J 2 bases short, with 7 bases between. The length of the CDR3 is 12 residues. This chain's CDR3 is CSVEIMPYEQYF. CDR3 DNA sequence: TGCAGCGTTGAAATAATGCCCTACGAGCAGTACTTC.